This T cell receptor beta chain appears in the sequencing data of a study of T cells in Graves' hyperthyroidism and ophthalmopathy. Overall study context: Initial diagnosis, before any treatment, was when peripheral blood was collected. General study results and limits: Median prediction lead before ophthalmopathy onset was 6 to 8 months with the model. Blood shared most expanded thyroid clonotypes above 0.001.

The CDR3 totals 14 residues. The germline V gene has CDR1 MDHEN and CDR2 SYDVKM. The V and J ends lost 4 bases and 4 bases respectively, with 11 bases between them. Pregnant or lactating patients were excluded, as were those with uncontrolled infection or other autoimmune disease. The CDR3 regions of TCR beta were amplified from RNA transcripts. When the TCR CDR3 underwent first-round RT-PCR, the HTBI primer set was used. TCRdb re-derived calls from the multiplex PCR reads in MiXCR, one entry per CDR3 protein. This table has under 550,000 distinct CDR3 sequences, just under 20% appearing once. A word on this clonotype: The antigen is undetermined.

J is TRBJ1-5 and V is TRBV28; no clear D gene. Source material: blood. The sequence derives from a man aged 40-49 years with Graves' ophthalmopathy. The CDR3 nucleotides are TGTGCCAGCAGTTCTTTGAGTCAAAATCAGCCCCAGCATTTT. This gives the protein CASSSLSQNQPQHF.